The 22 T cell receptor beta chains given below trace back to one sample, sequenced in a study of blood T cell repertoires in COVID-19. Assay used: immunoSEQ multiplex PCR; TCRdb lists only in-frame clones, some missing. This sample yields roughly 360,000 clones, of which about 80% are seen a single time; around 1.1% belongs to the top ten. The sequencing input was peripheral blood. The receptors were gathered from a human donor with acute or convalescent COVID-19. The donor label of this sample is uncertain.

The CDR3 nucleotides are TGTGCCAGCAGTGAATATGCCCTCGGCGGAACTAACTATGGCTACACCTTC. Protein sequence: CASSEYALGGTNYGYTF. The chain carries TRBV6-1 and TRBJ1-2; D is uncertain. The V end was cut by 2 bases, the J end by 0 bases, with 16 bases between. Germline CDR1 MNHNS, CDR2 SASEGT. CDR3 size: 17 residues.

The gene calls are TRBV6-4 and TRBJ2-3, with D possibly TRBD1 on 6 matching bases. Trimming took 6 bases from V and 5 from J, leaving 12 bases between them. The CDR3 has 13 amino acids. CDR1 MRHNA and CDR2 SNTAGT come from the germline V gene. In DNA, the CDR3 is TGTGCCAGCAGCGTCATGACAGGAGATACGCAGTATTTT. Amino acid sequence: CASSVMTGDTQYF.

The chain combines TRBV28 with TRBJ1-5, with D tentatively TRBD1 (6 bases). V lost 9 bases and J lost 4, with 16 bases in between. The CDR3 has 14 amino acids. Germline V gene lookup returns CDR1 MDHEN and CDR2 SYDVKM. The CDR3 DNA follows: TGTGCCAGTGCCGGGGGAGGGGGGAATCAGCCCCAGCATTTT. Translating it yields CASAGGGGNQPQHF.

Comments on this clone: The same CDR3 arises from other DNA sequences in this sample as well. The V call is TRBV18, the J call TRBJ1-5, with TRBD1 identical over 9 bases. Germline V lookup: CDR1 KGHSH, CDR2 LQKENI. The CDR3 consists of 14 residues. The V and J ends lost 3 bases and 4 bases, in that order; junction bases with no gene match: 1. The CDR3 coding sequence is TGTGCCAGCTCACCGGGACAGGGTAATCAGCCCCAGCATTTT. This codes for CASSPGQGNQPQHF.

The CDR3 DNA follows: TGTGCCAGTAGTATAGATCGGGTTAATGGCTACACCTTC. This encodes CASSIDRVNGYTF. The V and J genes are TRBV19 and TRBJ1-2; D unclear. The CDR3 loop spans 13 amino acids. V was trimmed by 0 bases and J by 6 bases, leaving 8 bases between them. CDR1 LNHDA and CDR2 SQIVND come from the germline V gene (reference sequence).

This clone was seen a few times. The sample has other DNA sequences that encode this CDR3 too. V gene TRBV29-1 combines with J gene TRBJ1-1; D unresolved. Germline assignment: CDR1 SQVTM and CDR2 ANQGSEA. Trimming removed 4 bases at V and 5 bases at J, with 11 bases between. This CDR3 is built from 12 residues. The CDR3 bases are TGCAGCGTTGGAGGAGGTAGGACTGAAGCTTTCTTT. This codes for CSVGGGRTEAFF. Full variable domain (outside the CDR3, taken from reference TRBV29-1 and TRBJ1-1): SAVISQKPSRDICQRGTSLTIQCQVDSQVTMMFWYRQQPGQSLTLIATANQGSEATYESGFVIDKFPISRPNLTFSTLTVSNMSPEDSSIYLCSVGGGRTEAFFGQGTRLTVV.

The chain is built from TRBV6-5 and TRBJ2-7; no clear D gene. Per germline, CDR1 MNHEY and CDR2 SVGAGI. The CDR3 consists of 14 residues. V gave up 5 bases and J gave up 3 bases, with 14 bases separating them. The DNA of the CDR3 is TGTGCCAGCAGTCCCTCCGGGTCTAACTACGAGCAGTACTTC. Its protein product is CASSPSGSNYEQYF.

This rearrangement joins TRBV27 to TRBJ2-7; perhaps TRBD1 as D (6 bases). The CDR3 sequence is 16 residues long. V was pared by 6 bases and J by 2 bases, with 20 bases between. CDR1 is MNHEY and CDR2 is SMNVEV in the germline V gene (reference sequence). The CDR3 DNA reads TGTGCCAGCAGCCCTACAGGGATGGGGCTCACCTACGAGCAGTACTTC. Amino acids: CASSPTGMGLTYEQYF.

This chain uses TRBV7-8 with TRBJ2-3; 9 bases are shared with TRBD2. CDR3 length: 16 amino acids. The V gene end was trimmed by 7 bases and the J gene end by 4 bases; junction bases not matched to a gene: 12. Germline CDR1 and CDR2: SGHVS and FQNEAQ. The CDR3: CASTGRTSVFSDTQYF. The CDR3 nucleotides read TGTGCCAGCACCGGAAGGACTAGCGTTTTCTCAGATACGCAGTATTTT.

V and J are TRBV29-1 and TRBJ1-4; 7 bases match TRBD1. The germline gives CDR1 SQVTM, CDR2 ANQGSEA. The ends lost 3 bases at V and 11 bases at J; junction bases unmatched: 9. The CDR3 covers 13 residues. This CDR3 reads CSVDSDRTGKLFF. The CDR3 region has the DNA TGCAGCGTTGACTCTGATCGGACAGGCAAACTGTTTTTT.

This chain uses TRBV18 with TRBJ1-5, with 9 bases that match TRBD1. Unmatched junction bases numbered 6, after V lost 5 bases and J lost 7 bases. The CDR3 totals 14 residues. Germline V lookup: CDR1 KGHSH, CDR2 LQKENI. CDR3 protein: CASSATGGGQPQHF. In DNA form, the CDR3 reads TGTGCCAGCTCAGCGACAGGGGGTGGACAGCCCCAGCATTTT.

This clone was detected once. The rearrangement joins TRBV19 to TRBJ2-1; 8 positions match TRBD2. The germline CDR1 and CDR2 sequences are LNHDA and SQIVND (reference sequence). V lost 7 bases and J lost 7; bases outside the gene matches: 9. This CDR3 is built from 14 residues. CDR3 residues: CASKAVGRGNEQFF. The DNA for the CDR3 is TGTGCCAGTAAGGCGGTCGGGAGGGGTAATGAGCAGTTCTTC.

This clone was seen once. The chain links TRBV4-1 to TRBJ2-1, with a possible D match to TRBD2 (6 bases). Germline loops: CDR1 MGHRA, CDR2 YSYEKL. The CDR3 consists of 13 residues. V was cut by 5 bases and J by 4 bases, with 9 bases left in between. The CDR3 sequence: CASSGRNYNEQFF. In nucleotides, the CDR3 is TGCGCCAGCAGCGGGAGGAATTACAATGAGCAGTTCTTC.

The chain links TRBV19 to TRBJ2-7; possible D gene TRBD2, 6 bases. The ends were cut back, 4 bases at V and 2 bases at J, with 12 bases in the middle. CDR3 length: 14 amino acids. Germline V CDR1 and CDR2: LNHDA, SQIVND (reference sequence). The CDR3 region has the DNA TGTGCCAGTAGTACGGGACTGGGCCCCTACGAGCAGTACTTC. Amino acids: CASSTGLGPYEQYF.

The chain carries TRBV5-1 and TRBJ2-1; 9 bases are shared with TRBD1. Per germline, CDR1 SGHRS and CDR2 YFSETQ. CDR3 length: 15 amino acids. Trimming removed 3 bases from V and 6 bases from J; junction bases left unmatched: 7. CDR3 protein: CASSSQPGQGNEQFF. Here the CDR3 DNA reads TGCGCCAGCAGCTCCCAACCGGGACAGGGCAATGAGCAGTTCTTC.

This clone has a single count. CDR3 nucleotide sequence: TGTGCCAGCAGGCAGAGGACAGCCGCTTTAGCCAAAAACATTCAGTACTTC. Translated, it gives CASRQRTAALAKNIQYF. V is TRBV14 and J is TRBJ2-4; TRBD1 might be the D (6 bases). The CDR3 length is 17 residues. The V end was cut by 6 bases, the J end by 0 bases, with 18 bases between. Germline assignment: CDR1 SGHDN and CDR2 FVKESK.

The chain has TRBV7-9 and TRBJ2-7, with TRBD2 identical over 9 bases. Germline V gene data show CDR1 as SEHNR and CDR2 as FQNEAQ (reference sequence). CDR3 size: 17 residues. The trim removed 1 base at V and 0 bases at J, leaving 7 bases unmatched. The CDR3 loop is CASSLVFQREASYEQYF. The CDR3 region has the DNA TGTGCCAGCAGCTTAGTTTTTCAGCGGGAGGCCTCCTACGAGCAGTACTTC.

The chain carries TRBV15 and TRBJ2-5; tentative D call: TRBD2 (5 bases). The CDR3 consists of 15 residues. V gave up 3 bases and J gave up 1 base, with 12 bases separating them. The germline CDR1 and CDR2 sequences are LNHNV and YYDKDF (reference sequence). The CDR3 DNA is TGTGCCACCAGCAGCGCAGTCGGGGTCCAAGAGACCCAGTACTTC. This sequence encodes CATSSAVGVQETQYF.

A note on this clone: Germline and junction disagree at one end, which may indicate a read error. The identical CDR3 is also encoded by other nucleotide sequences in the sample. For the CDR3, the DNA is TGTGCCAGTAGCCGGAGAGATCAGCCCCAGCATTTT. This sequence encodes CASSRRDQPQHF. The chain links TRBV3-1 (or the pseudogene TRBV3-2) to TRBJ1-5; D unclear. CDR1 and CDR2 from the germline V gene are LGHDT and YNNKEL (reference sequence). CDR3 length equals 12 residues.

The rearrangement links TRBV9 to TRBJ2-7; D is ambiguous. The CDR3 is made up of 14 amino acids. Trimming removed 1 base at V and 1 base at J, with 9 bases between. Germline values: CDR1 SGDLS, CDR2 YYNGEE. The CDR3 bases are TGTGCCAGCAGCGTATCGGTACTTTCCTACGAGCAGTACTTC. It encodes CASSVSVLSYEQYF.

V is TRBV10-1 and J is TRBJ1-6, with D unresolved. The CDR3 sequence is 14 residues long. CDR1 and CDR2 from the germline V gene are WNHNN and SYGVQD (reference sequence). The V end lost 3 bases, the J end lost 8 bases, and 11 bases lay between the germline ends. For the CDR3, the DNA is TGCGCCAGCAGTGATCCCGGGAGATATTCACCCCTCCACTTT. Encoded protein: CASSDPGRYSPLHF.

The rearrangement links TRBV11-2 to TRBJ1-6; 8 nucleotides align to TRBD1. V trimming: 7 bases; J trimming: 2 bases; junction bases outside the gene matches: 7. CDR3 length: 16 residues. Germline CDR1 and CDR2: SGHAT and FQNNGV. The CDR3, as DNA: TGTGCCAGCACCCTAGGACAGGGCACCTATAATTCACCCCTCCACTTT. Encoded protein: CASTLGQGTYNSPLHF.